The 23 T cell receptor beta chains listed next were all sequenced from one sample in a study of early T cells in non-severe SARS-CoV-2 infection. A single record per CDR3 protein comes from TCRdb applying MiXCR to the 5' RACE reads. The sample holds about 84,000 distinct CDR3 sequences, 12% seen once. The sequencing sample was made of whole blood. Receptors were obtained from an adult who was a healthcare worker with PCR-confirmed SARS-CoV-2 infection or an uninfected control (not recorded which).

This clonotype was counted a few times. The chain is built from TRBV15 and TRBJ2-5; TRBD2 might be the D (6 bases). Germline V lookup: CDR1 LNHNV, CDR2 YYDKDF (reference sequence). This CDR3 comprises 16 residues. Trimming removed 0 bases from V and 0 bases from J, with 11 bases in between. In DNA, the CDR3 is TGTGCCACCAGCAGAGATCTAGCGCGGCACCAAGAGACCCAGTACTTC. Translated: CATSRDLARHQETQYF.

V gene TRBV7-8 combines with J gene TRBJ1-1; 9 nucleotides agree with TRBD1. This CDR3 has 17 residues. CDR1 is SGHVS and CDR2 is FQNEAQ in the germline V gene. Trimming at V came to 5 bases and at J to 5 bases, leaving 15 bases not matched to a gene. The CDR3 DNA is TGTGCCAGCAGCCCAGGAGGACAGGGGTATCAGCAAACTGAAGCTTTCTTT. The encoded protein is CASSPGGQGYQQTEAFF.

At least ten counts were recorded for this clonotype. The chain combines TRBV20-1 with TRBJ2-1, with TRBD2 identical over 9 bases. The CDR3 extends over 16 amino acids. Unmatched junction bases numbered 10, after V lost 3 bases and J lost 4 bases. The germline CDR1 and CDR2 sequences are DFQATT and SNEGSKA (reference sequence). This chain's CDR3 is CSASEGSGGRYNEQFF. CDR3 bases: TGCAGTGCTAGTGAGGGTAGCGGGGGCCGTTACAATGAGCAGTTCTTC.

The chain links TRBV5-4 to TRBJ2-1; 8 positions match TRBD2. CDR3 size: 16 residues. The germline V gene has CDR1 SGHNT and CDR2 YYREEE (reference sequence). Losses at the gene ends were 1 base for V and 2 bases for J; bases not matched to a gene: 5. The CDR3 loop is CASSLRGRTTYNEQFF. The CDR3 coding sequence is TGTGCCAGCAGCTTGCGCGGGAGGACGACCTACAATGAGCAGTTCTTC.

In this sample, this clonotype turned up many times. V usage is TRBV27 and J usage is TRBJ1-4, with a possible D match to TRBD1 (6 bases). V gave up 4 bases and J gave up 8 bases, with 14 bases separating them. The CDR3 consists of 14 residues. The germline CDR1 and CDR2 sequences are MNHEY and SMNVEV (reference sequence). Written as DNA, the CDR3 is TGTGCCAGCAGTTCTAGGGGGGCCGGGGAAAAACTGTTTTTT. The encoded protein is CASSSRGAGEKLFF.

This clonotype was seen ten or more times. The genes are TRBV5-1 and TRBJ1-2; D is unresolved. Looked up from germline, CDR1 is SGHRS and CDR2 is YFSETQ. The length of the CDR3 is 18 residues. V dropped 0 bases and J dropped 5 bases, with 23 bases sitting between them. Here the CDR3 DNA reads TGCGCCAGCAGCTTGGCCGCGGCGGACTCGCTGGGCCAGTATGGCTACACCTTC. It specifies CASSLAAADSLGQYGYTF.

A few counts support this clonotype. The V call is TRBV30, the J call TRBJ2-7, with 8 bases that match TRBD2. CDR1 is GTSNPN and CDR2 is SVGIG in the germline V gene (reference sequence). The CDR3 contains 13 residues. Trimming cost V 3 bases and J 6 bases; bases outside gene matches: 7. The chain's CDR3 is CAWRTGGSGEQYF. The CDR3 region has the DNA TGTGCCTGGAGGACGGGGGGGTCGGGCGAGCAGTACTTC.

This clonotype has ten or more counts. This chain joins TRBV28 and TRBJ1-1, with 8 nucleotides matching TRBD1. The CDR3 is 17 amino acids. Trimming took 3 bases from V and 3 from J; bases not matched to a gene: 12. CDR1 is MDHEN and CDR2 is SYDVKM in the germline V gene. CDR3 in amino acids: CASSLIRTGRRDTEAFF. The CDR3 coding sequence is TGTGCCAGCAGTTTGATAAGGACAGGGCGTAGGGACACTGAAGCTTTCTTT.

This clonotype was seen repeatedly, ten times or more. V and J are TRBV6-1 and TRBJ1-3; D may be TRBD1 (6 bases). The germline V and J ends were trimmed by 5 bases and 0 bases, with 14 bases remaining between them. This CDR3 region has 16 residues. Germline V gives CDR1 MNHNS, CDR2 SASEGT. The CDR3 here is CASSTGGTISGNTIYF. CDR3 nucleotide sequence: TGTGCCAGCAGTACTGGGGGCACCATCTCTGGAAACACCATATATTTT.

This CDR3 reads CASSPKTGAYEQYF. CDR3 coding DNA: TGTGCCAGCAGCCCGAAGACAGGGGCTTACGAGCAGTACTTC. The chain uses TRBV13 and TRBJ2-7; 8 nucleotides agree with TRBD1. The length of the CDR3 is 14 residues. Per the germline V gene, CDR1 is PRHDT and CDR2 is FYEKMQ (reference sequence). Trimming took 5 bases from V and 4 from J; bases not matched to a gene: 7.

This clonotype was recorded at least ten times. The gene calls are TRBV18 and TRBJ1-5; D remains unclear. Germline CDR1 is KGHSH and CDR2 is LQKENI. The V end lost 5 bases, the J end lost 6 bases, and 11 bases lay between the germline ends. The CDR3 has 13 residues. CDR3 amino acids: CASSEMTIQPQHF. CDR3 DNA: TGTGCCAGCTCAGAAATGACAATTCAGCCCCAGCATTTT.

In regard to this clonotype: The germline gene is not matched at one end of the junction; a read error may be the cause. The rearrangement uses TRBV7-7 and TRBJ2-7; 7 bases are a match to TRBD1. The CDR3 runs to 12 residues. From germline, CDR1 is SSHAT and CDR2 FNYEAQ (reference sequence). The CDR3 DNA sequence: TGTGCTAGCAGCTCCGCAGGGGGCGAGCAGTACTTC. Translation gives CASSSAGGEQYF.

This rearrangement joins TRBV3-1 to TRBJ2-7; D remains ambiguous. V lost 4 bases to trimming and J lost 2 bases, with 9 bases between them. Germline V lookup: CDR1 LGHDT, CDR2 YNNKEL (reference sequence). The CDR3 totals 13 residues. CDR3 bases: TGTGCCAGCAGCCCTCGTACCACCTACGAGCAGTACTTC. Its translation is CASSPRTTYEQYF.

This clonotype was seen many times. This rearrangement joins TRBV11-2 to TRBJ2-3; 9 nucleotides align to TRBD2. V gave up 4 bases and J gave up 4 bases; unmatched junction bases: 9. There are 16 residues in the CDR3. Germline CDR1 and CDR2: SGHAT and FQNNGV. The CDR3 loop reads CASSSPTSGLPDTQYF. The CDR3 DNA reads TGTGCCAGCAGCTCACCCACTAGCGGGTTGCCAGATACGCAGTATTTT.

In this sample, this clonotype turned up many times. The rearrangement uses TRBV4-1 and TRBJ2-1; 9 bases are a match to TRBD2. In germline, CDR1 is MGHRA, CDR2 YSYEKL. Trimming took 1 base from V and 7 from J; bases not matched to a gene: 14. CDR3 length: 18 amino acids. CDR3 nucleotide sequence: TGCGCCAGCAGCCAAGTGGACCTAGGACTAGCGAGAGGAAATGAGCAGTTCTTC. Its protein is CASSQVDLGLARGNEQFF.

This sequence joins TRBV12-3 or TRBV12-4 and TRBJ2-7; 7 bases are a match to TRBD2. CDR3 length: 13 amino acids. V was pared by 6 bases and J by 1 base, with 3 bases of the junction left unmatched. The CDR3: CASSPSGSYEQYF. In nucleotides, the CDR3 is TGTGCCAGCAGCCCTAGCGGATCCTACGAGCAGTACTTC.

This clonotype was seen at least ten times. The chain combines TRBV12-3 or TRBV12-4 with TRBJ2-1, with 10 bases fitting TRBD2. CDR3 size: 15 residues. J lost 9 bases, V lost 0 bases, and 5 bases had no gene match. CDR3 in DNA: TGTGCCAGCAGTTTAGCGGCTAGCGGGAGACTTGAGCAGTTCTTC. Residues: CASSLAASGRLEQFF.

This clonotype was seen ten or more times. V usage is TRBV6-5 and J usage is TRBJ2-7, with D possibly matching TRBD1 (6 bases). Per the germline V gene, CDR1 is MNHEY and CDR2 is SVGAGI. The V end was cut by 8 bases, the J end by 0 bases, with 17 bases between. The CDR3 has 15 amino acids. DNA of the CDR3: TGTGCCAGCGGGACACCAATTGGGCCCTCCTACGAGCAGTACTTC. This encodes CASGTPIGPSYEQYF.

This chain connects TRBV12-3 or TRBV12-4 to TRBJ2-1, with 9 positions matching TRBD2. The V segment lost 3 bases and the J segment 7 bases; nucleotides outside the gene matches: 4. CDR3 length: 14 residues. The CDR3 DNA follows: TGTGCCAGCAGTTTCGTAGCGGGGGTTAATGAGCAGTTCTTC. Its protein product is CASSFVAGVNEQFF.

This clonotype was found a few times. The gene calls are TRBV6-5 and TRBJ1-6; 9 bases match TRBD1. The trim removed 9 bases at V and 13 bases at J, leaving 7 bases unmatched. This CDR3 comprises 12 residues. Looked up from germline, CDR1 is MNHEY and CDR2 is SVGAGI. The CDR3 spells CASRTGVSPLHF. The CDR3 coding sequence is TGTGCCAGTAGGACAGGGGTTTCGCCCCTCCACTTT.

This clonotype was detected many times. The chain carries TRBV20-1 and TRBJ2-1; TRBD2 might be the D (5 bases). CDR3 length equals 10 residues. Trimming stripped 3 bases from V and 13 bases from J, with 10 bases between. CDR1 and CDR2 from the germline V gene are DFQATT and SNEGSKA (reference sequence). The CDR3 DNA sequence: TGCAGTGCTAGGGAGGTGAGCCAGTTCTTC. The encoded protein is CSAREVSQFF.

Points on this clonotype: A read error may be the cause here, since a much bigger clone is one base away. This chain links TRBV20-1 with TRBJ2-1, with D possibly TRBD1 on 7 matching bases. V lost 3 bases, J lost 7 bases, and 22 bases lay in between. The germline gives CDR1 DFQATT, CDR2 SNEGSKA (reference sequence). The CDR3 has 16 residues. The CDR3 DNA is TGCAGTGCTAGTGCGGCTAGCAGGGGGGCCTGGAATGAGCAGTTCTTC. Residues: CSASAASRGAWNEQFF.

J is TRBJ2-7 and V is TRBV12-3 or TRBV12-4, with D possibly TRBD1 on 5 matching bases. The CDR3 extends over 13 amino acids. With 1 base removed from V and 3 bases from J, the gap between germline ends came to 7 bases. The CDR3: CASSLGQFYEQYF. CDR3 DNA sequence: TGTGCCAGCAGTTTAGGACAGTTCTACGAGCAGTACTTC.